The 26 T cell receptor beta chains below come from one sample, sequenced in a study of radiotherapy plus CTLA-4 blockade in lung cancer. The assay was immunoSEQ multiplex PCR, and TCRdb's table has in-frame clones only and misses some. The table has 65,000 to 85,000 clones, nearly 75% seen once. The sequences come from peripheral blood, collected from a patient treated with radiotherapy plus ipilimumab. These receptors were taken from a human donor with non-small cell lung cancer whose response to radiotherapy plus ipilimumab could not be evaluated.

V usage is TRBV9 and J usage is TRBJ2-7; 8 bases match TRBD1. The CDR3 is 14 amino acids. J was trimmed by 4 bases and V by 3 bases; bases with no gene match: 6. The germline V gene has CDR1 SGDLS and CDR2 YYNGEE. The CDR3 loop is CASSGTGLSYEQYF. In DNA form, the CDR3 reads TGTGCCAGCAGCGGGACAGGGTTGAGTTACGAGCAGTACTTC.

This clone was recorded once. The chain employs TRBV30 and TRBJ1-1; 8 nucleotides line up with TRBD1. This CDR3 has 14 residues. The germline CDR1 and CDR2 sequences are GTSNPN and SVGIG (reference sequence). V lost 3 bases to trimming and J lost 5 bases; unmatched junction nucleotides: 8. In DNA form, the CDR3 reads TGTGCCTGGAGCCAAGGGACAGGAGGAACTGAAGCTTTCTTT. Amino acid sequence: CAWSQGTGGTEAFF. The variable domain in full, completed from reference TRBV30 and TRBJ1-1, reads SQTIHQWPATLVQPVGSPLSLECTVEGTSNPNLYWYRQAAGRGLQLLFYSVGIGQISSEVPQNLSASRPQDRQFILSSKKLLLSDSGFYLCAWSQGTGGTEAFFGQGTRLTVV.

The chain carries TRBV4-1 and TRBJ1-2; unclear D gene. The CDR3 extends over 14 amino acids. With 1 base removed from V and 8 bases from J, the gap between germline ends came to 14 bases. Germline loops: CDR1 MGHRA, CDR2 YSYEKL. CDR3 amino acids: CASSQVAGSGGYTF. CDR3 DNA: TGCGCCAGCAGCCAAGTAGCCGGGTCCGGAGGCTACACCTTC.

V and J are TRBV11-2 and TRBJ1-1; weak D call: TRBD1 (6 bases). Germline CDR1 SGHAT, CDR2 FQNNGV. The CDR3 extends over 15 amino acids. V was shortened by 1 base and J by 0 bases, with 9 bases between the two germline ends. The CDR3 loop is CASSLVQGMNTEAFF. The CDR3 bases are TGTGCCAGCAGCTTAGTTCAGGGGATGAACACTGAAGCTTTCTTT.

This clone was seen a handful of times. The V gene is TRBV4-2, the J gene TRBJ2-4; 9 nucleotides match TRBD1. V lost 4 bases and J lost 5; bases outside the gene matches: 15. CDR3 length: 18 amino acids. Germline lookup yields CDR1 LGHNA and CDR2 YNFKEQ. The CDR3 loop reads CASSPMWAGTGSENIQYF. CDR3 coding DNA: TGTGCCAGCAGCCCCATGTGGGCCGGGACAGGGAGTGAAAACATTCAGTACTTC.

This clone has at least ten counts. V gene TRBV19 combines with J gene TRBJ1-1; D gene uncertain. The CDR3 totals 15 residues. Trimming stripped 5 bases from V and 0 bases from J, with 13 bases between. CDR1 and CDR2 (germline): LNHDA, SQIVND (reference sequence). CDR3 sequence: CASSPDSGMNTEAFF. The CDR3, as DNA: TGTGCCAGTAGTCCGGACTCCGGCATGAACACTGAAGCTTTCTTT.

The chain combines TRBV9 with TRBJ2-7, with TRBD2 matching over 12 bases. Germline CDR1 reads SGDLS; CDR2 reads YYNGEE. The CDR3 runs 15 residues. With V trimmed by 4 bases and J by 0 bases, 2 bases remained unmatched. The CDR3 bases are TGTGCCAGCAGCCGACTAGCGGGGGTCTCCTACGAGCAGTACTTC. It encodes CASSRLAGVSYEQYF.

This clone was found a few times. The V call is TRBV7-2, the J call TRBJ1-2; D might be TRBD1 (6 bases). Germline values: CDR1 SGHTA, CDR2 FQGNSA. The CDR3 is 13 residues long. V was clipped by 3 bases and J by 8 bases, with 13 bases between them. CDR3 region: CASSLQGSNGYTF. CDR3 DNA: TGTGCCAGCAGCTTGCAGGGGTCGAACGGCTACACCTTC.

The chain carries TRBV6-1 and TRBJ2-6; maybe TRBD2 (6 bases). The ends were cut back, 0 bases at V and 3 bases at J, with 9 bases in the middle. Germline V gene sequence: CDR1 MNHNS, CDR2 SASEGT. The CDR3 sequence is 16 residues long. CDR3 sequence reads: CASSEAWRDGANVLTF. The CDR3 DNA reads TGTGCCAGCAGTGAAGCTTGGCGGGATGGGGCCAACGTCCTGACTTTC.

The chain couples TRBV27 to TRBJ2-1, with D unclear. Trimming pared 2 bases from V and 3 bases from J, leaving 17 bases between. Germline assignment: CDR1 MNHEY and CDR2 SMNVEV (reference sequence). CDR3 length: 17 amino acids. The CDR3 protein is CASSLGAAGVFYNEQFF. The DNA of the CDR3 is TGTGCCAGCAGTTTAGGTGCTGCAGGTGTCTTCTACAATGAGCAGTTCTTC.

This chain uses TRBV28 with TRBJ2-3; 7 positions match TRBD1. Germline V lookup: CDR1 MDHEN, CDR2 SYDVKM. The CDR3 totals 16 residues. The junction had 18 bases not matched to a gene; V was cut back by 11 bases and J by 4 bases. In nucleotides, the CDR3 is TGTGCCGCCAGTAGGGGAGACAGGGTTATCGCAGATACGCAGTATTTT. It codes for CAASRGDRVIADTQYF.

This chain uses TRBV4-2 with TRBJ2-7; D remains unclear. Germline CDR1 is LGHNA and CDR2 is YNFKEQ. The ends were cut back, 3 bases at V and 2 bases at J, with 8 bases in the middle. This CDR3 comprises 13 residues. CDR3 sequence: CASSHLDPYEQYF. CDR3 nucleotide sequence: TGTGCCAGCAGCCACCTAGACCCCTACGAGCAGTACTTC.

The CDR3 DNA is TGTGCCAGCAGCGTAGGTCCAGACTCGAACACTGAAGCTTTCTTT. Residues: CASSVGPDSNTEAFF. The chain uses TRBV9 and TRBJ1-1, with D unresolved. Germline loops: CDR1 SGDLS, CDR2 YYNGEE. V lost 0 bases to trimming and J lost 1 base, with 10 bases between them. The CDR3 runs to 15 residues.

The rearrangement uses TRBV5-1 and TRBJ2-7; 7 bases match TRBD1. V was pared by 0 bases and J by 2 bases, with 11 bases of the junction left unmatched. The CDR3 extends over 17 amino acids. Per germline, CDR1 SGHRS and CDR2 YFSETQ. DNA of the CDR3: TGCGCCAGCAGCTTGGGATTGTTCCGGGACAGCACCTACGAGCAGTACTTC. Its translation is CASSLGLFRDSTYEQYF.

The rearrangement links TRBV5-5 to TRBJ1-1; D perhaps matches TRBD1 (6 bases). The CDR3 totals 13 residues. Trimming cost V 4 bases and J 0 bases, with 7 bases left between them. Germline CDR1 reads SGHKS; CDR2 reads YYEKEE (reference sequence). Written as DNA, the CDR3 is TGTGCCAGCAGCAGGGACATGAACACTGAAGCTTTCTTT. It is translated as CASSRDMNTEAFF.

The rearrangement joins TRBV9 to TRBJ2-3, with D unclear. V lost 7 bases and J lost 4, with 19 bases in between. This CDR3 spans 15 amino acids. Germline CDR1 SGDLS, CDR2 YYNGEE. The CDR3: CASRPPGKIADTQYF. The CDR3, as DNA: TGTGCCAGCCGCCCCCCCGGTAAGATCGCAGATACGCAGTATTTT.

In nucleotides, the CDR3 is TGTGCCAGCAATAAGGAAGAGGCGAATGAAAAACTGTTTTTT. Encoded protein: CASNKEEANEKLFF. The chain carries TRBV2 and TRBJ1-4; D remains unclear. The CDR3 has 14 residues. Germline CDR1 is SNHLY and CDR2 is FYNNEI. Trimming stripped 7 bases from V and 5 bases from J, with 14 bases between.

The chain couples TRBV7-9 to TRBJ2-2; 9 bases align to TRBD1. Germline values: CDR1 SEHNR, CDR2 FQNEAQ (reference sequence). Trimming cost V 5 bases and J 5 bases; bases outside gene matches: 6. The CDR3 is made up of 15 amino acids. CDR3 DNA sequence: TGTGCCAGCAGCCCCATGGGGACAGGGACCGGGGAGCTGTTTTTT. As protein: CASSPMGTGTGELFF.

This chain joins TRBV28 and TRBJ2-7; 8 bases align to TRBD2. The V gene end was trimmed by 10 bases and the J gene end by 1 base; junction bases not matched to a gene: 3. This CDR3 contains 12 residues. Germline assignment: CDR1 MDHEN and CDR2 SYDVKM. CDR3 DNA: TGTGCCACCGGCGGGGGGTCCTACGAGCAGTACTTC. Residues: CATGGGSYEQYF.

This clone was detected once. The V and J genes are TRBV10-2 and TRBJ2-7; TRBD1 is a possible D gene (7 bases). This CDR3 is 16 amino acids long. CDR1 WSHSY and CDR2 SAAADI come from the germline V gene. Trimming removed 7 bases at V and 3 bases at J, with 22 bases between. The CDR3 coding sequence is TGCGCCAGCATTGAAGTTGCGGGGACAGCCGGCTACGAGCAGTACTTC. The encoded protein is CASIEVAGTAGYEQYF.

The chain carries TRBV5-6 and TRBJ2-5; the match to TRBD2 covers 8 bases. The CDR3 totals 17 residues. The germline V gene has CDR1 SGHDT and CDR2 YYEEEE. V was pared by 2 bases and J by 0 bases, with 9 bases of the junction left unmatched. The CDR3 sequence: CASSFIFRRGDQETQYF. The CDR3, as DNA: TGTGCCAGCAGCTTTATTTTCCGGCGGGGGGACCAAGAGACCCAGTACTTC.

This clone was observed once. J is TRBJ1-1 and V is TRBV10-3, with TRBD1 identical over 10 bases. Germline V gene lookup returns CDR1 ENHRY and CDR2 SYGVKD. The CDR3 spans 15 residues. The ends lost 2 bases at V and 6 bases at J; junction bases unmatched: 6. CDR3: CAISEDRGRQAEAFF. Written as DNA, the CDR3 is TGTGCCATCAGTGAGGACAGGGGGCGGCAGGCTGAAGCTTTCTTT.

Only a few counts were recorded for this clone. The chain carries TRBV23-1 and TRBJ1-3, with 7 positions matching TRBD1. TRBV23-1 is an ORF; its function is uncertain. Unmatched junction bases numbered 2, after V lost 3 bases and J lost 0 bases. This CDR3 has 15 amino acids. The CDR3 is CASSQGTDSGNTIYF. The CDR3 nucleotides are TGCGCCAGCAGTCAGGGGACAGACTCTGGAAACACCATATATTTT.

This clone occurred a few times. V is TRBV2 and J is TRBJ2-7; weak D call: TRBD2 (7 bases). The ends were cut back, 7 bases at V and 7 bases at J, with 23 bases in the middle. From germline, CDR1 is SNHLY and CDR2 FYNNEI. The CDR3 has 15 residues. DNA for the CDR3: TGTGCCAGCAACGAACAGGGTGGGGGACTACGGGAGCAGTACTTC. Translation: CASNEQGGGLREQYF.

V is TRBV18 and J is TRBJ2-3; a possible D gene is TRBD1 (7 bases). Germline V gives CDR1 KGHSH, CDR2 LQKENI. V was cut by 5 bases and J by 6 bases, with 15 bases left in between. CDR3 length equals 14 residues. CDR3 sequence (DNA): TGTGCCAGCTCAAACGGACAGGAGGGTGATACGCAGTATTTT. Translated: CASSNGQEGDTQYF. Full variable domain (missing parts from reference TRBV18 and TRBJ2-3): NAGVMQNPRHLVRRRGQEARLRCSPMKGHSHVYWYRQLPEEGLKFMVYLQKENIIDESGMPKERFSAEFPKEGPSILRIQQVVRGDSAAYFCASSNGQEGDTQYFGPGTRLTVL.

This clone occurred a few times. The rearrangement joins TRBV6-5 to TRBJ2-1; perhaps TRBD2 as D (6 bases). The CDR3 is made up of 13 amino acids. Germline values: CDR1 MNHEY, CDR2 SVGAGI. V dropped 0 bases and J dropped 9 bases, with 9 bases sitting between them. As DNA, the CDR3 is TGTGCCAGCAGTTACTCGCGGGGTAGTGAGCAGTTCTTC. It yields the protein CASSYSRGSEQFF.